The 25 T cell receptor beta chains reported below all come from one sample, sequenced in a study of shared T cell receptors in the human thymus. TCRdb's table, derived via immunoSEQ multiplex PCR, lists solely in-frame clones and lacks some. The data contain more than 550,000 clones, 80% to 90% of them singletons. These data were also filed under a second study, of human thymus T cells.

The sample taken for sequencing was thymocytes. The receptors were gathered from a boy in the first two years of life with a congenital heart defect.

This chain joins TRBV5-1 and TRBJ1-2, with TRBD1 as a possible D gene (5 bases). V was pared by 1 base and J by 5 bases, with 9 bases between. The CDR3 runs to 13 residues. Germline assignment: CDR1 SGHRS and CDR2 YFSETQ. The CDR3: CASSLMTDYGYTF. The CDR3 DNA reads as TGCGCCAGCAGCTTGATGACAGATTATGGCTACACCTTC.

This rearrangement joins TRBV6-4 to TRBJ1-1, with TRBD1 matching 10 bases. V lost 3 bases to trimming and J lost 5 bases; unmatched junction nucleotides: 0. This CDR3 spans 13 amino acids. Germline CDR1 MRHNA, CDR2 SNTAGT. CDR3 loop: CASSEDRGTEAFF. Here the CDR3 DNA reads TGTGCCAGCAGTGAGGACAGGGGGACTGAAGCTTTCTTT.

The V gene is TRBV4-1, the J gene TRBJ1-2; D is uncertain. The germline V gene has CDR1 MGHRA and CDR2 YSYEKL. CDR3 length: 13 amino acids. V was shortened by 0 bases and J by 3 bases, with 5 bases between the two germline ends. The CDR3 loop reads CASSQDPYYGYTF. The CDR3 DNA reads as TGCGCCAGCAGCCAAGACCCTTACTATGGCTACACCTTC.

In this sample, this clone turned up once. The genes are TRBV28 and TRBJ1-5; D is unclear. The germline gives CDR1 MDHEN, CDR2 SYDVKM. The CDR3 loop spans 12 amino acids. V lost 4 bases to trimming and J lost 5 bases, with 6 bases between them. DNA of the CDR3: TGTGCCAGCAGTTCGGAGGATCAGCCCCAGCATTTT. Residues: CASSSEDQPQHF.

This CDR3 is CASSPKREDSYEQYF. For the CDR3, the DNA is TGTGCCAGCAGCCCCAAGCGGGAGGACTCCTACGAGCAGTACTTC. The gene calls are TRBV5-6 and TRBJ2-7, with 9 bases lining up with TRBD2. The CDR3 runs to 15 residues. V trimming: 4 bases; J trimming: 0 bases; junction bases outside the gene matches: 5. Germline loops: CDR1 SGHDT, CDR2 YYEEEE.

The chain carries TRBV27 and TRBJ2-7; perhaps TRBD2 as D (5 bases). The CDR3 totals 15 residues. Germline values: CDR1 MNHEY, CDR2 SMNVEV (reference sequence). V shed 2 bases and J shed 1 base, with 12 bases lying between them. CDR3 nucleotides: TGTGCCAGCAGTTTAGGGGTCCGGGGATCCTACGAGCAGTACTTC. It translates to CASSLGVRGSYEQYF.

The chain is built from TRBV18 and TRBJ2-7; TRBD1 matches at 8 bases. V shed 0 bases and J 4 bases; nucleotides not matched to a gene: 2. Per the germline V gene, CDR1 is KGHSH and CDR2 is LQKENI. The CDR3 contains 14 residues. The CDR3 DNA is TGTGCCAGCTCACCACCCCACAGGGGGTACGAGCAGTACTTC. This gives the protein CASSPPHRGYEQYF. The whole variable domain, filled in from reference TRBV18 and TRBJ2-7, reads NAGVMQNPRHLVRRRGQEARLRCSPMKGHSHVYWYRQLPEEGLKFMVYLQKENIIDESGMPKERFSAEFPKEGPSILRIQQVVRGDSAAYFCASSPPHRGYEQYFGPGTRLTVT.

This clone showed up just once. This chain joins TRBV28 and TRBJ2-2; TRBD2 matches at 10 bases. This CDR3 comprises 18 residues. Germline CDR1 reads MDHEN; CDR2 reads SYDVKM. With 7 bases clipped from V and 8 bases from J, the junction kept 19 bases outside the gene matches. In DNA, the CDR3 is TGTGCCAGCAACTTAAAGGGGAACCCGGGACTAGCGTTAGGGGAGCTGTTTTTT. Protein product: CASNLKGNPGLALGELFF.

V is TRBV7-6 and J is TRBJ2-7; D perhaps matches TRBD1 (6 bases). V gave up 1 base and J gave up 1 base, with 11 bases separating them. Looked up from germline, CDR1 is SGHVS and CDR2 is FNYEAQ. The length of the CDR3 is 15 residues. CDR3 region: CASSLGPDRSYEQYF. DNA for the CDR3: TGTGCCAGCAGCTTAGGCCCCGACAGGTCCTACGAGCAGTACTTC.

The chain combines TRBV27 with TRBJ2-3, with D hard to call. The CDR3 is 18 amino acids. V lost 3 bases, J lost 4 bases, and 23 bases lay in between. From germline, CDR1 is MNHEY and CDR2 SMNVEV (reference sequence). The CDR3 loop is CASSLAPYLMPPADTQYF. Written as DNA, the CDR3 is TGTGCCAGCAGTTTGGCACCATATCTGATGCCTCCCGCAGATACGCAGTATTTT.

The chain employs TRBV7-8 and TRBJ1-4, with TRBD1 matching 7 bases. Per germline, CDR1 SGHVS and CDR2 FQNEAQ. The J segment lost 3 bases and the V segment lost 0 bases, leaving 10 bases of the junction unmatched. The CDR3 is 18 amino acids. CDR3 residues: CASSLATGFQPPNEKLFF. In DNA, the CDR3 is TGTGCCAGCAGCTTAGCGACAGGGTTCCAACCTCCTAATGAAAAACTGTTTTTT.

J is TRBJ2-5 and V is TRBV27; 7 bases align to TRBD2. Per the germline V gene, CDR1 is MNHEY and CDR2 is SMNVEV (reference sequence). The CDR3 has 16 amino acids. V lost 0 bases to trimming and J lost 4 bases; unmatched junction nucleotides: 8. DNA of the CDR3: TGTGCCAGCAGTTTATCGTTGGCGGGAGCCGTAGAGACCCAGTACTTC. It is translated as CASSLSLAGAVETQYF.

V usage is TRBV29-1 and J usage is TRBJ2-3; 9 bases map to TRBD2. Germline V gene data show CDR1 as SQVTM and CDR2 as ANQGSEA. The CDR3 extends over 18 amino acids. The trim removed 4 bases at V and 1 base at J, leaving 15 bases unmatched. The DNA of the CDR3 is TGCAGCGTTGTTGGTCTAGCGGGACGAATTCTAGGCACAGATACGCAGTATTTT. It is translated as CSVVGLAGRILGTDTQYF.

This chain connects TRBV4-1 to TRBJ2-6, with D maybe TRBD1 (5 bases). Germline values: CDR1 MGHRA, CDR2 YSYEKL. Trimming took 0 bases from V and 3 from J, leaving 21 bases between them. The CDR3 is 20 residues long. The CDR3 DNA reads TGCGCCAGCAGCCAAGAATACTCTACGAAGGGGTGGAATGGGGCCAACGTCCTGACTTTC. It is translated as CASSQEYSTKGWNGANVLTF.

V and J are TRBV7-9 and TRBJ1-3, with no clear D. V was shortened by 3 bases and J by 3 bases, with 9 bases between the two germline ends. The length of the CDR3 is 14 residues. Looked up from germline, CDR1 is SEHNR and CDR2 is FQNEAQ (reference sequence). This CDR3 reads CASSFEEFGNTIYF. Written as DNA, the CDR3 is TGTGCCAGCAGCTTCGAGGAGTTTGGAAACACCATATATTTT. Full variable domain (outside the CDR3, taken from reference TRBV7-9 and TRBJ1-3): DTGVSQNPRHKITKRGQNVTFRCDPISEHNRLYWYRQTLGQGPEFLTYFQNEAQLEKSRLLSDRFSAERPKGSFSTLEIQRTEQGDSAMYLCASSFEEFGNTIYFGEGSWLTVV.

The chain uses TRBV6-1 and TRBJ2-7; 13 nucleotides align to TRBD2. Per the germline V gene, CDR1 is MNHNS and CDR2 is SASEGT. This CDR3 region has 18 residues. V shed 2 bases, J shed 1 base, and the junction held 8 bases outside the gene matches. The DNA of the CDR3 is TGTGCCAGCAGTGAACCGACTAGCGGGAGGCTTGTTTCCTACGAGCAGTACTTC. Encoded protein: CASSEPTSGRLVSYEQYF.

V usage is TRBV10-3 and J usage is TRBJ2-3; 7 nucleotides match TRBD1. This CDR3 is built from 15 residues. Germline V gene lookup returns CDR1 ENHRY and CDR2 SYGVKD. With V trimmed by 0 bases and J by 2 bases, 2 bases remained unmatched. For the CDR3, the DNA is TGTGCCATCAGTGAGTCAGGGACAGACACAGATACGCAGTATTTT. This sequence encodes CAISESGTDTDTQYF.

The chain joins TRBV4-3 to TRBJ1-2; 7 nucleotides agree with TRBD1. The CDR3 has 14 residues. Trimming at V came to 8 bases and at J to 7 bases, leaving 13 bases not matched to a gene. The germline gives CDR1 LGHNA, CDR2 YSLEER. CDR3 amino acids: CASSPDRVIGGYTF. In nucleotides, the CDR3 is TGCGCCAGCTCCCCCGACAGGGTTATTGGTGGCTACACCTTC.

V gene TRBV30 combines with J gene TRBJ1-1, with D perhaps TRBD1 (6 bases). The germline CDR1 and CDR2 sequences are GTSNPN and SVGIG (reference sequence). This CDR3 is 14 amino acids long. Trimming removed 5 bases from V and 4 bases from J, with 17 bases in between. DNA of the CDR3: TGTGCCTGGGCCCGTAGGGGGATCGGCACTGAAGCTTTCTTT. Amino acid sequence: CAWARRGIGTEAFF. The full variable domain, completed using reference TRBV30 and TRBJ1-1, is SQTIHQWPATLVQPVGSPLSLECTVEGTSNPNLYWYRQAAGRGLQLLFYSVGIGQISSEVPQNLSASRPQDRQFILSSKKLLLSDSGFYLCAWARRGIGTEAFFGQGTRLTVV.

The genes are TRBV6-4 and TRBJ2-1, with 10 bases lining up with TRBD2. This CDR3 spans 14 amino acids. Germline CDR1 reads MRHNA; CDR2 reads SNTAGT. The V and J ends lost 7 bases and 9 bases, in that order; junction bases with no gene match: 9. The DNA for the CDR3 is TGTGCCAGCATGAAGCTAGCGGGAGAAGGTGAGCAGTTCTTC. This translates into CASMKLAGEGEQFF.

V usage is TRBV5-5 and J usage is TRBJ2-3; no clear D. The V end lost 1 base, the J end lost 4 bases, and 13 bases lay between the germline ends. The length of the CDR3 is 15 residues. Germline V gene data show CDR1 as SGHKS and CDR2 as YYEKEE (reference sequence). This CDR3 is CASSLRGVSSDTQYF. Written as DNA, the CDR3 is TGTGCCAGCAGCTTGAGAGGCGTCTCCTCAGATACGCAGTATTTT.

The genes are TRBV20-1 and TRBJ1-5; D unclear. Germline-derived CDR1 and CDR2 are DFQATT and SNEGSKA (reference sequence). This CDR3 is built from 10 residues. V was trimmed by 7 bases and J by 4 bases, leaving 5 bases between them. CDR3 coding DNA: TGCAGTGTAGAGAATCAGCCCCAGCATTTT. Encoded protein: CSVENQPQHF.

The rearrangement links TRBV9 to TRBJ1-1; no reliable D call. This CDR3 is 13 amino acids long. Germline assignment: CDR1 SGDLS and CDR2 YYNGEE. Trimming took 3 bases from V and 4 from J, leaving 10 bases between them. The DNA for the CDR3 is TGTGCCAGCAGCGGTCTAGAGGGCACTGAAGCTTTCTTT. This gives the protein CASSGLEGTEAFF.

The genes are TRBV4-3 and TRBJ1-6; D is unresolved. This CDR3 comprises 15 residues. CDR1 LGHNA and CDR2 YSLEER come from the germline V gene. V was trimmed by 2 bases and J by 8 bases, leaving 13 bases between them. CDR3 in DNA: TGCGCCAGCAGCCAAACCCAGGTTCTGTATTCACCCCTCCACTTT. It codes for CASSQTQVLYSPLHF.

This clone was seen just once. This rearrangement joins TRBV28 to TRBJ2-1, with TRBD2 matching over 11 bases. The trim removed 5 bases at V and 6 bases at J, leaving 9 bases unmatched. CDR3 size: 16 residues. Germline V gene sequence: CDR1 MDHEN, CDR2 SYDVKM. The CDR3 DNA is TGTGCCAGCAGTCCCCTCCGACTAGCGGGATTCAATGAGCAGTTCTTC. This gives the protein CASSPLRLAGFNEQFF.